This T cell receptor beta chain was found in a study of patients and donors after allogeneic stem cell transplantation. TCRdb reanalysed the RT-PCR reads using MiXCR and keeps one entry per CDR3 protein. The data contain roughly 200,000 distinct CDR3 sequences, more than 35% of them seen just once; the ten biggest clones take up around a tenth. Trimming took 5 bases from V and 4 from J, leaving 21 bases between them. This CDR3 is 17 amino acids long. The origin of this receptor is a human donor who was either an allogeneic HSCT recipient or a stem cell or donor lymphocyte infusion donor (not recorded which). It is not recorded whose cells these are; they may come from a transplant donor. The material sequenced was blood, either unsorted or a sorted T cell fraction (not recorded which). The V and J genes are TRBV12-3 or TRBV12-4 and TRBJ2-1; D perhaps matches TRBD2 (5 bases). This CDR3 reads CASSTGVGLAYYNEQFF. Written as DNA, the CDR3 is TGTGCCAGCAGTACTGGGGTTGGACTCGCCTATTACAATGAGCAGTTCTTC.